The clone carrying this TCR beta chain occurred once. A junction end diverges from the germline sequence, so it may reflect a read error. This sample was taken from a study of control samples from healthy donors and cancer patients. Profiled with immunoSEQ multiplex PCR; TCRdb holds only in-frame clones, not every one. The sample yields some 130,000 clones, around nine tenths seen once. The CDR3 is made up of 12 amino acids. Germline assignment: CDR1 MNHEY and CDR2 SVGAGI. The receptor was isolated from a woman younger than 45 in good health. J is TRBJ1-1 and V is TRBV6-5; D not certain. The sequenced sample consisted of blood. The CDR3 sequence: CASSPILGSMLF. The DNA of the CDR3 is TGTGCCAGCAGTCCGATCTTGGGTTCAATGCTCTTT.